These 31 T cell receptor beta chains were all obtained from the same sample, sequenced in a study of technical replicates of blood from a handful of donors. TCRdb keeps only in-frame clones here, not all; method: immunoSEQ multiplex PCR. The repertoire holds tens of thousands of clones, with 95% as singletons. The material sequenced was T cells isolated from PBMCs. The receptors were sampled from a human donor in good health.

The chain has TRBV7-6 and TRBJ1-5; 8 nucleotides line up with TRBD1. J was trimmed by 2 bases and V by 1 base; bases with no gene match: 1. Germline V gene data show CDR1 as SGHVS and CDR2 as FNYEAQ. The CDR3 is made up of 15 amino acids. In DNA form, the CDR3 reads TGTGCCAGCAGCTTAGGACAGGGGCGCAATCAGCCCCAGCATTTT. Protein product: CASSLGQGRNQPQHF.

V is TRBV19 and J is TRBJ1-5; TRBD1 agrees at 7 bases. The CDR3 runs to 13 residues. The germline CDR1 and CDR2 sequences are LNHDA and SQIVND (reference sequence). V was pared by 6 bases and J by 7 bases, with 6 bases of the junction left unmatched. CDR3 nucleotides: TGTGCCAGTAGGAAACAGGGGATCCAGCCCCAGCATTTT. Its protein product is CASRKQGIQPQHF.

The CDR3 here is CASSQLAASTDTQYF. The CDR3 bases are TGTGCCAGCAGTCAACTAGCGGCTAGCACAGATACGCAGTATTTT. The V gene is TRBV28, the J gene TRBJ2-3, with TRBD2 identical over 8 bases. The V gene end was trimmed by 5 bases and the J gene end by 0 bases; junction bases not matched to a gene: 4. The length of the CDR3 is 15 residues. Germline-derived CDR1 and CDR2 are MDHEN and SYDVKM.

The V call is TRBV28, the J call TRBJ1-5, with 9 bases aligning to TRBD1. The CDR3 loop spans 18 amino acids. CDR1 and CDR2 (germline): MDHEN, SYDVKM. Losses at the gene ends were 6 bases for V and 1 base for J; bases not matched to a gene: 13. The CDR3 DNA reads TGTGCCAGCAGCCCAACGGGACAGGGAAAGAAGAGCAATCAGCCCCAGCATTTT. It yields the protein CASSPTGQGKKSNQPQHF.

The chain recombines TRBV4-1 with TRBJ1-4, with a weak D call TRBD1 (6 bases). The V end was cut by 6 bases, the J end by 0 bases, with 23 bases between. In germline, CDR1 is MGHRA, CDR2 YSYEKL. This CDR3 spans 19 amino acids. CDR3 protein: CASRPGAGKLRATNEKLFF. CDR3 DNA sequence: TGCGCCAGCAGACCAGGGGCAGGGAAGCTAAGGGCAACTAATGAAAAACTGTTTTTT.

This chain uses TRBV27 with TRBJ2-1; no clear D gene. In germline, CDR1 is MNHEY, CDR2 SMNVEV (reference sequence). V lost 7 bases and J lost 6, with 22 bases in between. The CDR3 length is 16 residues. The CDR3 spells CASTSQAPFVVNEQFF. In DNA, the CDR3 is TGTGCCAGCACCTCCCAGGCCCCCTTCGTAGTCAATGAGCAGTTCTTC.

The rearrangement uses TRBV10-1 and TRBJ1-2, with D uncertain. Germline V lookup: CDR1 WNHNN, CDR2 SYGVQD (reference sequence). The CDR3 is 14 residues long. Trimming pared 4 bases from V and 4 bases from J, leaving 13 bases between. DNA for the CDR3: TGCGCCAGCAGTGCCTCTTTTAACGGCTATGGCTACACCTTC. Amino acid sequence: CASSASFNGYGYTF.

The chain carries TRBV28 and TRBJ1-1, with D unclear. Germline loops: CDR1 MDHEN, CDR2 SYDVKM. With 3 bases removed from V and 5 bases from J, the gap between germline ends came to 4 bases. The CDR3 sequence is 11 residues long. The CDR3 protein is CASSFRTEAFF. The CDR3 bases are TGTGCCAGCAGTTTTCGTACTGAAGCTTTCTTT. Based on the CDR3 plus reference TRBV28 and TRBJ1-1, the full variable domain is DVKVTQSSRYLVKRTGEKVFLECVQDMDHENMFWYRQDPGLGLRLIYFSYDVKMKEKGDIPEGYSVSREKKERFSLILESASTNQTSMYLCASSFRTEAFFGQGTRLTVV.

V and J are TRBV18 and TRBJ2-6; weak D call: TRBD1 (6 bases). Germline CDR1 reads KGHSH; CDR2 reads LQKENI. This CDR3 is 17 amino acids long. With 6 bases removed from V and 0 bases from J, the gap between germline ends came to 15 bases. The CDR3 bases are TGTGCCAGCTCCCATACACAGGGAAACTCTGGGGCCAACGTCCTGACTTTC. The encoded protein is CASSHTQGNSGANVLTF.

This clone was seen only once. The CDR3 nucleotides are TGCGCCAGCAGCCATGAGGGGGCCGGAAACTATGGCTACACCTTC. Its translation is CASSHEGAGNYGYTF. The chain couples TRBV4-1 to TRBJ1-2, with 7 bases lining up with TRBD1. The length of the CDR3 is 15 residues. V was pared by 3 bases and J by 2 bases, with 6 bases of the junction left unmatched. Germline V gene data show CDR1 as MGHRA and CDR2 as YSYEKL.

J is TRBJ2-2 and V is TRBV5-1; possible D gene TRBD2, 5 bases. Trimming removed 0 bases at V and 4 bases at J, with 16 bases between. CDR1 and CDR2 from the germline V gene are SGHRS and YFSETQ. This CDR3 contains 17 residues. The CDR3 nucleotides are TGCGCCAGCAGCTTGGGAGCGGCTGATTCCAGCACCGGGGAGCTGTTTTTT. This gives the protein CASSLGAADSSTGELFF. The variable domain in full, with the rest retrieved from reference TRBV5-1 and TRBJ2-2, is KAGVTQTPRYLIKTRGQQVTLSCSPISGHRSVSWYQQTPGQGLQFLFEYFSETQRNKGNFPGRFSGRQFSNSRSEMNVSTLELGDSALYLCASSLGAADSSTGELFFGEGSRLTVL.

The gene calls are TRBV27 and TRBJ1-1; D is ambiguous. The V end lost 3 bases, the J end lost 5 bases, and 10 bases lay between the germline ends. CDR3 length: 13 amino acids. The germline CDR1 and CDR2 sequences are MNHEY and SMNVEV (reference sequence). As DNA, the CDR3 is TGTGCCAGCAGTTTTGCGTTAAAGACTGAAGCTTTCTTT. Its protein product is CASSFALKTEAFF.

The chain's CDR3 is CSVEGTRTETQYF. CDR3 DNA sequence: TGCAGCGTTGAGGGGACAAGGACAGAGACCCAGTACTTC. V and J are TRBV29-1 and TRBJ2-5; possibly TRBD1 for D (6 bases). V was pared by 3 bases and J by 4 bases, with 12 bases between. Germline V gene sequence: CDR1 SQVTM, CDR2 ANQGSEA. The CDR3 runs 13 residues.

The chain links TRBV6-5 to TRBJ1-4, with unresolved D. CDR3 length equals 14 residues. The ends were cut back, 5 bases at V and 3 bases at J, with 10 bases in the middle. Looked up from germline, CDR1 is MNHEY and CDR2 is SVGAGI. DNA of the CDR3: TGTGCCAGCAGTAACCGAGGTTCTAATGAAAAACTGTTTTTT. Protein: CASSNRGSNEKLFF.

The rearrangement links TRBV1 to TRBJ2-5; the DNA was not compared with TRBD2, the D call given in the table. TRBV1 has pseudogene status. The CDR3 runs 15 residues. The CDR3 region is CTSSQQRGQRATQYF. CDR3 in DNA: TGCACCAGCAGCCAACAGCGGGGGCAGAGGGCAACCCAGTACTTC.

The table lists this clone with a count of one. The rearrangement links TRBV19 to TRBJ2-1; TRBD2 matches 11 bases. Unmatched junction bases numbered 6, after V lost 5 bases and J lost 6 bases. Germline-derived CDR1 and CDR2 are LNHDA and SQIVND (reference sequence). CDR3 length: 15 amino acids. CDR3 amino acids: CASSPLAGGFNEQFF. Written as DNA, the CDR3 is TGTGCCAGTAGTCCGCTAGCGGGAGGTTTCAATGAGCAGTTCTTC. Full variable domain (rest looked up from reference TRBV19 and TRBJ2-1): DGGITQSPKYLFRKEGQNVTLSCEQNLNHDAMYWYRQDPGQGLRLIYYSQIVNDFQKGDIAEGYSVSREKKESFPLTVTSAQKNPTAFYLCASSPLAGGFNEQFFGPGTRLTVL.

The chain combines TRBV7-8 with TRBJ1-2; D unclear. CDR1 SGHVS and CDR2 FQNEAQ come from the germline V gene. The CDR3 extends over 15 amino acids. Deletions cut 0 bases from V and 2 bases from J, with 10 bases between. The CDR3 loop is CASSLATAGNYGYTF. CDR3 sequence (DNA): TGTGCCAGCAGCTTAGCTACAGCGGGGAACTATGGCTACACCTTC.

The rearrangement joins TRBV5-1 to TRBJ2-2; TRBD2 agrees at 11 bases. Germline values: CDR1 SGHRS, CDR2 YFSETQ. The CDR3 is 17 amino acids. The junction had 6 bases not matched to a gene; V was cut back by 0 bases and J by 5 bases. This CDR3 is CASSLEGSGRVTGELFF. CDR3 nucleotide sequence: TGCGCCAGCAGCTTGGAGGGTAGCGGGAGGGTTACCGGGGAGCTGTTTTTT.

J is TRBJ1-1 and V is TRBV6-1; 8 bases line up with TRBD1. Trimming took 10 bases from V and 4 from J; bases not matched to a gene: 5. The CDR3 runs to 12 residues. CDR1 and CDR2 from the germline V gene are MNHNS and SASEGT. CDR3 nucleotides: TGTGCCATCGAGGACAGGGCCACTGAAGCTTTCTTT. Translating it yields CAIEDRATEAFF.

There are many counts of this clone. Written as DNA, the CDR3 is TGTGCCAGCAGCTTAGAGGGTCGACAGGGGAACTATGGCTACACCTTC. This sequence encodes CASSLEGRQGNYGYTF. The chain links TRBV11-3 to TRBJ1-2; 8 bases line up with TRBD1. The CDR3 has 16 amino acids. The V and J ends lost 0 bases and 2 bases, in that order; junction bases with no gene match: 5. Germline V gives CDR1 SGHNT, CDR2 YENEEA. Supplemented by reference TRBV11-3 and TRBJ1-2, the full variable domain reads EAGVVQSPRYKIIEKKQPVAFWCNPISGHNTLYWYLQNLGQGPELLIRYENEEAVDDSQLPKDRFSAERLKGVDSTLKIQPAELGDSAVYLCASSLEGRQGNYGYTFGSGTRLTVV.

The gene calls are TRBV5-4 and TRBJ2-1; 9 bases agree with TRBD2. With V trimmed by 1 base and J by 8 bases, 10 bases remained unmatched. Germline V gene data show CDR1 as SGHNT and CDR2 as YYREEE (reference sequence). The CDR3 covers 16 residues. CDR3 DNA sequence: TGTGCCAGCAGCTTGACCTCCGGCGGGGGGGCCTATGAGCAGTTCTTC. This gives the protein CASSLTSGGGAYEQFF.

The chain couples TRBV4-1 to TRBJ2-1; TRBD2 matches at 12 bases. Trimming took 3 bases from V and 7 from J; bases not matched to a gene: 16. The germline V gene encodes CDR1 MGHRA and CDR2 YSYEKL. The CDR3 is made up of 19 amino acids. CDR3 bases: TGCGCCAGCAGCCATTCAATTGCGACTAGCGGGAGACTCGGGAATGAGCAGTTCTTC. Its translation is CASSHSIATSGRLGNEQFF.

The chain is built from TRBV27 and TRBJ2-2; the D gene is possibly TRBD2 (5 bases). The length of the CDR3 is 17 residues. Germline V gene sequence: CDR1 MNHEY, CDR2 SMNVEV (reference sequence). Between the trimmed V and J ends, which lost 2 bases and 2 bases, there was a span of 15 bases. The CDR3 region is CASSLVQGLINTGELFF. CDR3 nucleotide sequence: TGTGCCAGCAGTTTAGTTCAAGGACTTATAAACACCGGGGAGCTGTTTTTT.

CDR3 protein: CASSRAGVGYEQYF. CDR3 nucleotides: TGCGCCAGCAGCCGAGCGGGAGTAGGCTACGAGCAGTACTTC. This sequence joins TRBV4-1 and TRBJ2-7; TRBD2 agrees at 8 bases. Trimming at V came to 4 bases and at J to 3 bases, leaving 5 bases not matched to a gene. The CDR3 has 14 residues. The germline V gene encodes CDR1 MGHRA and CDR2 YSYEKL.

The chain is built from TRBV6-1 and TRBJ2-7, with TRBD2 identical over 11 bases. Germline trimming cut 2 bases from V and 3 bases from J; bases unmatched to any gene: 9. There are 17 residues in the CDR3. Germline values: CDR1 MNHNS, CDR2 SASEGT. The CDR3 coding sequence is TGTGCCAGCAGTGAACCACTAGCGGGAGACTTTCTCTACGAGCAGTACTTC. Protein: CASSEPLAGDFLYEQYF.

This chain joins TRBV28 and TRBJ2-1; possibly TRBD1 for D (6 bases). V lost 2 bases, J lost 10 bases, and 15 bases lay in between. This CDR3 comprises 14 residues. Germline V CDR1 and CDR2: MDHEN, SYDVKM. The CDR3 sequence: CASSLLTGLGEQFF. In nucleotides, the CDR3 is TGTGCCAGCAGTTTACTCACAGGGCTCGGCGAGCAGTTCTTC. Using reference TRBV28 and TRBJ2-1 for the parts outside the CDR3, the full variable domain is DVKVTQSSRYLVKRTGEKVFLECVQDMDHENMFWYRQDPGLGLRLIYFSYDVKMKEKGDIPEGYSVSREKKERFSLILESASTNQTSMYLCASSLLTGLGEQFFGPGTRLTVL.

The V call is TRBV4-1, the J call TRBJ1-5; D gene uncertain. V lost 3 bases, J lost 5 bases, and 20 bases lay in between. Per the germline V gene, CDR1 is MGHRA and CDR2 is YSYEKL. The CDR3 extends over 17 amino acids. The DNA of the CDR3 is TGCGCCAGCAGCCAGTTTTCCTCGTGGAGTAACTATCAGCCCCAGCATTTT. Amino acid sequence: CASSQFSSWSNYQPQHF.

The chain couples TRBV4-1 to TRBJ1-5; weak D call: TRBD1 (5 bases). The CDR3 is 17 amino acids. V lost 0 bases and J 2 bases, leaving 14 bases between the germline ends. Germline V CDR1 and CDR2: MGHRA, YSYEKL. The CDR3 nucleotides read TGCGCCAGCAGCCAAGAAAGCATTGGGGCTGGCAATCAGCCCCAGCATTTT. Translated: CASSQESIGAGNQPQHF.

Here the CDR3 reads CSVSARLTQDTEAFF. The CDR3 DNA follows: TGCAGCGTTTCGGCCAGGCTAACCCAGGATACTGAAGCTTTCTTT. The gene calls are TRBV29-1 and TRBJ1-1; D is undetermined. CDR1 is SQVTM and CDR2 is ANQGSEA in the germline V gene. The V end was cut by 5 bases, the J end by 5 bases, with 21 bases between. CDR3 size: 15 residues. Together with reference TRBV29-1 and TRBJ1-1, the CDR3 gives the full variable domain: SAVISQKPSRDICQRGTSLTIQCQVDSQVTMMFWYRQQPGQSLTLIATANQGSEATYESGFVIDKFPISRPNLTFSTLTVSNMSPEDSSIYLCSVSARLTQDTEAFFGQGTRLTVV.

The table lists this clone with a count of one. The chain uses TRBV9 and TRBJ1-5; D is unresolved. The CDR3 is 16 residues long. Germline lookup yields CDR1 SGDLS and CDR2 YYNGEE. Trimming removed 3 bases at V and 4 bases at J, with 17 bases between. This CDR3 is CASSGEAPVPNQPQHF. The CDR3 DNA reads as TGTGCCAGCAGCGGGGAGGCCCCAGTGCCTAATCAGCCCCAGCATTTT.

This sequence joins TRBV7-2 and TRBJ2-1, with TRBD2 matching 9 bases. The germline gives CDR1 SGHTA, CDR2 FQGNSA. The CDR3 loop spans 15 amino acids. The junction had 6 bases not matched to a gene; V was cut back by 3 bases and J by 6 bases. The CDR3 here is CASSFFAGGPNEQFF. The CDR3 region has the DNA TGTGCCAGCAGCTTCTTCGCGGGGGGGCCCAATGAGCAGTTCTTC.